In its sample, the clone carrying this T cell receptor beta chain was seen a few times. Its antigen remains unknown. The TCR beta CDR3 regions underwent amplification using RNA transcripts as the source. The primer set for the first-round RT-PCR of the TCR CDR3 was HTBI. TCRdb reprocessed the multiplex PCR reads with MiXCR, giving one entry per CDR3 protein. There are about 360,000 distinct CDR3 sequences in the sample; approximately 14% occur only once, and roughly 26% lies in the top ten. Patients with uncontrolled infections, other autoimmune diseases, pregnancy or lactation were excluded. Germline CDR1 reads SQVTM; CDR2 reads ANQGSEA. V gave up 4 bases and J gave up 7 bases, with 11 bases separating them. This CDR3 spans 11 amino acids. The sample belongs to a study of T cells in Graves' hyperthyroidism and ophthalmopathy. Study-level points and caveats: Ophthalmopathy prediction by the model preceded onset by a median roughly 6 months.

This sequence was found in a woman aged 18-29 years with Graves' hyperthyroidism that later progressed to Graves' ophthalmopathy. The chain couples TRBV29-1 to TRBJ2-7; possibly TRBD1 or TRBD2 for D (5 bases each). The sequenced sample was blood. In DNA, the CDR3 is TGCAGCGTTGGGGGACCCCCGGAGCAGTACTTC. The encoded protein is CSVGGPPEQYF.